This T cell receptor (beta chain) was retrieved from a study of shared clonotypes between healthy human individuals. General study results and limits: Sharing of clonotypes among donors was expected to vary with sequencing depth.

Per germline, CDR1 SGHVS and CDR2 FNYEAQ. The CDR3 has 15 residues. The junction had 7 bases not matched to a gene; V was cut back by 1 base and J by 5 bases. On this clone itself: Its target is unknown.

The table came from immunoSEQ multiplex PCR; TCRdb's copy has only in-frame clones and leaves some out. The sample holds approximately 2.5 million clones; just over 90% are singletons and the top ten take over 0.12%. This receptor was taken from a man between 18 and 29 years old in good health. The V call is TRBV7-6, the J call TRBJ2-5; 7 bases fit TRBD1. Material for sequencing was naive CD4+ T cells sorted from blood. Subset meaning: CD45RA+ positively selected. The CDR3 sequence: CASSLGQGVAETQYF. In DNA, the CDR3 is TGTGCCAGCAGCTTAGGGCAGGGGGTAGCCGAGACCCAGTACTTC.